The 16 T cell receptor beta chains listed next were all sequenced from one sample in a study of T-cell reconstitution after alpha-beta-depleted transplantation in children. TCRbeta library preparation incorporated unique molecular identifiers. TCRdb used MiXCR to reprocess the PCR reads, holding one entry per CDR3 protein. The sample contains some 500,000 distinct CDR3 sequences, around 20% of which appear only once. The source was PBMCs from the stem cell graft donor, collected from the stem cell graft. The receptors were gathered from a human donor who donated a stem cell graft to a child with acute lymphoblastic leukemia.

The chain recombines TRBV19 with TRBJ2-7; D possibly corresponds to TRBD2 (6 bases). The V gene lost 1 base and the J gene lost 5 bases, with 15 bases spanning the gap. The CDR3 is 15 residues long. Germline CDR1 and CDR2: LNHDA and SQIVND (reference sequence). The CDR3 DNA follows: TGTGCCAGTAGTATAGGCCGGAGGGCCCGGGACGAGCAGTACTTC. As protein: CASSIGRRARDEQYF.

The chain employs TRBV9 and TRBJ2-7; 9 positions agree with TRBD1. V shed 0 bases, J shed 5 bases, and the junction held 6 bases outside the gene matches. The CDR3 extends over 15 amino acids. Germline-derived CDR1 and CDR2 are SGDLS and YYNGEE. The CDR3 DNA reads as TGTGCCAGCAGCGTAGGACAGGGGGGCCTAGACGAGCAGTACTTC. It yields the protein CASSVGQGGLDEQYF. Full variable domain (outside the CDR3, taken from reference TRBV9 and TRBJ2-7): DSGVTQTPKHLITATGQRVTLRCSPRSGDLSVYWYQQSLDQGLQFLIQYYNGEERAKGNILERFSAQQFPDLHSELNLSSLELGDSALYFCASSVGQGGLDEQYFGPGTRLTVT.

This clonotype has a handful of counts. V gene TRBV7-9 combines with J gene TRBJ2-1; maybe TRBD1 (5 bases). This CDR3 spans 15 amino acids. Trimming took 5 bases from V and 1 from J, leaving 12 bases between them. Germline V lookup: CDR1 SEHNR, CDR2 FQNEAQ (reference sequence). CDR3 amino acids: CASSPGAGSYNEQFF. As DNA, the CDR3 is TGTGCCAGCAGCCCGGGCGCAGGGTCCTACAATGAGCAGTTCTTC.

The chain combines TRBV5-1 with TRBJ1-2; D gene unclear. The germline V and J ends were trimmed by 0 bases and 6 bases, with 15 bases remaining between them. CDR1 and CDR2 (germline): SGHRS, YFSETQ. This CDR3 is 15 amino acids long. The CDR3 DNA sequence: TGCGCCAGCAGCTTGGCCGGCGGGTGGGGAGATGGCTACACCTTC. The encoded protein is CASSLAGGWGDGYTF.

Only one count was recorded for this clonotype. The chain links TRBV5-4 to TRBJ2-1, with 8 nucleotides matching TRBD1. The CDR3 sequence is 14 residues long. V lost 3 bases, J lost 9 bases, and 8 bases stayed unmatched. Germline values: CDR1 SGHNT, CDR2 YYREEE (reference sequence). The CDR3 DNA follows: TGTGCCAGCAGCTCCAGGACAGGGTATAGTGAGCAGTTCTTC. This translates into CASSSRTGYSEQFF. Looking up the rest from reference TRBV5-4 and TRBJ2-1 gives the full variable domain: ETGVTQSPTHLIKTRGQQVTLRCSSQSGHNTVSWYQQALGQGPQFIFQYYREEENGRGNFPPRFSGLQFPNYSSELNVNALELDDSALYLCASSSRTGYSEQFFGPGTRLTVL.

The chain is built from TRBV7-8 and TRBJ1-1; perhaps TRBD1 as D (6 bases). The ends were cut back, 2 bases at V and 0 bases at J, with 13 bases in the middle. Germline loops: CDR1 SGHVS, CDR2 FQNEAQ. This CDR3 comprises 16 residues. CDR3 protein: CASSLPGHRMNTEAFF. The CDR3 DNA follows: TGTGCCAGCAGCTTACCGGGACACCGCATGAACACTGAAGCTTTCTTT.

J is TRBJ1-4 and V is TRBV5-1, with 8 bases aligning to TRBD1. This CDR3 has 15 amino acids. CDR1 and CDR2 (germline): SGHRS, YFSETQ. Trimming cost V 2 bases and J 5 bases; bases outside gene matches: 5. The CDR3 reads CASSFRGPQNEKLFF. The CDR3 DNA reads TGCGCCAGCAGCTTCAGGGGGCCCCAAAATGAAAAACTGTTTTTT.

The chain uses TRBV5-1 and TRBJ1-6; weak D call: TRBD1 (6 bases). The V gene lost 0 bases and the J gene lost 6 bases, with 10 bases spanning the gap. The CDR3 contains 15 residues. The germline gives CDR1 SGHRS, CDR2 YFSETQ. The CDR3 loop reads CASSLATGINSPLHF. The CDR3 nucleotides are TGCGCCAGCAGCTTGGCCACAGGGATTAATTCACCCCTCCACTTT.

This clonotype was counted between two and nine times. The chain carries TRBV15 and TRBJ1-2; tentatively, D is TRBD1 (6 bases). V lost 5 bases and J lost 1, with 11 bases in between. This CDR3 region has 14 residues. From germline, CDR1 is LNHNV and CDR2 YYDKDF (reference sequence). As DNA, the CDR3 is TGTGCCACCAGCTTTGGACAGTTTAACTATGGCTACACCTTC. Encoded protein: CATSFGQFNYGYTF.

This clonotype was found a few times. This chain connects TRBV7-9 to TRBJ2-1, with 9 bases lining up with TRBD1. The CDR3 has 14 amino acids. The J segment lost 7 bases and the V segment lost 3 bases, leaving 4 bases of the junction unmatched. Germline CDR1 is SEHNR and CDR2 is FQNEAQ (reference sequence). The CDR3 region has the DNA TGTGCCAGCAGCTTTCGGGACAGGGTAAATGAGCAGTTCTTC. Translated: CASSFRDRVNEQFF.

This clonotype was recorded a few times. The rearrangement uses TRBV20-1 and TRBJ2-5; the match to TRBD2 covers 12 bases. From germline, CDR1 is DFQATT and CDR2 SNEGSKA (reference sequence). V was clipped by 8 bases and J by 1 base; unmatched bases: 2. CDR3 size: 13 residues. This chain's CDR3 is CSSTSGSQETQYF. CDR3 nucleotides: TGCAGTTCGACTAGCGGGAGCCAAGAGACCCAGTACTTC.

The V and J genes are TRBV7-3 and TRBJ2-3; 7 bases are a match to TRBD2. The CDR3 runs to 19 residues. V lost 1 base, J lost 3 bases, and 16 bases stayed unmatched. The germline V gene has CDR1 SGHTA and CDR2 FQGTGA. The CDR3 bases are TGTGCCAGCAGCTTAAGCCCTAGGAGGGCTAGCGGAGGTACAGATACGCAGTATTTT. This sequence encodes CASSLSPRRASGGTDTQYF. Using reference TRBV7-3 and TRBJ2-3 for the parts outside the CDR3, the full variable domain is GAGVSQTPSNKVTEKGKYVELRCDPISGHTALYWYRQSLGQGPEFLIYFQGTGAADDSGLPNDRFFAVRPEGSVSTLKIQRTERGDSAVYLCASSLSPRRASGGTDTQYFGPGTRLTVL.

The chain employs TRBV6-5 and TRBJ2-7, with a weak D call TRBD2 (5 bases). V was pared by 2 bases and J by 7 bases, with 27 bases between. CDR1 is MNHEY, CDR2 SVGAGI, per germline. This CDR3 comprises 18 residues. DNA for the CDR3: TGTGCCAGCAGTTACAAGGAGTGGGGAGCCCTCGGATCGAGGGAGCAGTACTTC. Amino acids: CASSYKEWGALGSREQYF.

The V gene is TRBV7-8, the J gene TRBJ1-4; D unresolved. Trimming removed 2 bases from V and 1 base from J, with 23 bases in between. Germline loops: CDR1 SGHVS, CDR2 FQNEAQ. This CDR3 has 20 amino acids. The CDR3 region is CASSLYWFSSRKETNEKLFF. The CDR3 DNA is TGTGCCAGCAGCTTATACTGGTTCTCCTCCCGGAAAGAAACTAATGAAAAACTGTTTTTT.

The chain couples TRBV15 to TRBJ2-5, with D unclear. Trimming took 0 bases from V and 6 from J, leaving 5 bases between them. Germline V CDR1 and CDR2: LNHNV, YYDKDF (reference sequence). This CDR3 is 12 amino acids long. The chain's CDR3 is CATSREEKTQYF. The CDR3 region has the DNA TGTGCCACCAGCAGAGAGGAGAAGACCCAGTACTTC.

The chain carries TRBV5-1 and TRBJ2-4, with D maybe TRBD2 (5 bases). CDR1 is SGHRS and CDR2 is YFSETQ in the germline V gene. With 4 bases removed from V and 2 bases from J, the gap between germline ends came to 10 bases. The CDR3 runs 14 residues. CDR3 sequence reads: CASSEGESKNIQYF. DNA of the CDR3: TGCGCCAGCAGCGAGGGCGAATCCAAAAACATTCAGTACTTC. Full variable domain (rest looked up from reference TRBV5-1 and TRBJ2-4): KAGVTQTPRYLIKTRGQQVTLSCSPISGHRSVSWYQQTPGQGLQFLFEYFSETQRNKGNFPGRFSGRQFSNSRSEMNVSTLELGDSALYLCASSEGESKNIQYFGAGTRLSVL.